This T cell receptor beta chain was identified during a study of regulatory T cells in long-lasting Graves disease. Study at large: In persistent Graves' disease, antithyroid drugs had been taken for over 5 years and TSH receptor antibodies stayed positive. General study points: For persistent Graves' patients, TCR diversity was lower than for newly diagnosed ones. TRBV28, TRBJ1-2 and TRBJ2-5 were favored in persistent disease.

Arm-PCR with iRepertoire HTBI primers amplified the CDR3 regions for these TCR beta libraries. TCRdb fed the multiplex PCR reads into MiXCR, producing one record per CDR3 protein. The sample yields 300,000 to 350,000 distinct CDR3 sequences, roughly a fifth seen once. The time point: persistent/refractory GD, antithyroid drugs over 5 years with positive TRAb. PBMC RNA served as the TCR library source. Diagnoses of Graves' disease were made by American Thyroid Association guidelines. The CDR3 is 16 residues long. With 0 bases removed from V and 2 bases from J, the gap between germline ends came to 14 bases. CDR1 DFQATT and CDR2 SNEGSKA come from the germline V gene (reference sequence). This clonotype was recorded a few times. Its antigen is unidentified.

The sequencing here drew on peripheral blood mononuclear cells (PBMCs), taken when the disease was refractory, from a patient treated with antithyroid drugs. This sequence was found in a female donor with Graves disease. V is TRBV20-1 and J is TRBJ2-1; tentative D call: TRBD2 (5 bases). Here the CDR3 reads CSARDLRGSPYNEQFF. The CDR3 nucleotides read TGCAGTGCTAGAGATCTAAGAGGGAGCCCCTACAATGAGCAGTTCTTC.